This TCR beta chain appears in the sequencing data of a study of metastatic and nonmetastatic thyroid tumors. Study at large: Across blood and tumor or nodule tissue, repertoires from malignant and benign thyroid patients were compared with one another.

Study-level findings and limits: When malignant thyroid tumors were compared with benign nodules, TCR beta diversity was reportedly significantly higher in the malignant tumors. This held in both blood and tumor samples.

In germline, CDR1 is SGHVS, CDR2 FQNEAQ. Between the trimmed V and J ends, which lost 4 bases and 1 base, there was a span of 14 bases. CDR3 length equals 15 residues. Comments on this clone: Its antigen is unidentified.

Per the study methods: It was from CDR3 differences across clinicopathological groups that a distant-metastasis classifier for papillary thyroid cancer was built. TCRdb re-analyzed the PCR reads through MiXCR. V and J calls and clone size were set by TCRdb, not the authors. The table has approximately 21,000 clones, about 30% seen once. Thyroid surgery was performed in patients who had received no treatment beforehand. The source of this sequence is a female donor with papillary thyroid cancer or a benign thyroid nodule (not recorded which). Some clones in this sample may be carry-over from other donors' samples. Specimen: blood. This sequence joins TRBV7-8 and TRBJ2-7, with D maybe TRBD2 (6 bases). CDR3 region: CASSSWAGWSYEQYF. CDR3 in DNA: TGTGCCAGCAGCTCCTGGGCGGGATGGTCCTACGAGCAGTACTTC. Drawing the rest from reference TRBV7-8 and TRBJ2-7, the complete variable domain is GAGVSQSPRYKVAKRGQDVALRCDPISGHVSLFWYQQALGQGPEFLTYFQNEAQLDKSGLPSDRFFAERPEGSVSTLKIQRTQQEDSAVYLCASSSWAGWSYEQYFGPGTRLTVT.